This T cell receptor (beta chain) emerged from a study of T cell repertoires in cytomegalovirus infection (dated by TCRdb to about 2019). Describing the broader study: Because public TCR beta signatures pointed to carriage of CMV infection together with the matching HLA type, the HLA type of each donor mattered for the analysis. On the study overall, not on this receptor specifically: In the ex vivo response, HLA-C-restricted CMV-specific TCR beta clonotypes were dominant, and in two of eight donors the single most frequent clonotype came from this HLA-C-restricted group. Carriers of CMV infection plus the relevant HLA type were discriminated by the cumulative frequency of public TCR beta family members in the study cohort and in an independent roughly 320-donor cohort.

This clonotype was detected a few times. It lacks a known antigen. No qualities accompany the bases; no much larger clone lies one base away. Sequenced on an Illumina HiSeq 1500. Using fastp trimming at Q25 and MiXCR clonotype assembly, TCRdb reanalyzed the public sequencing data and kept in-frame beta chains. Merged by CDR3 protein, the rows form single entries marked with the most common genes and DNA. The sample table records about 740,000 distinct CDR3 sequences; roughly 35% of these occur just once. The ten largest clones add up to about 2.8% of the sample. The source is a human donor in good health (CMV status not recorded). Some clones in this sample may be carry-over from other donors' samples. The specimen was PBMCs.

The DNA is as follows: TGTGCCAGCAGTTTAAAAGGACAGGGAATCTTTAATTCACCCCTCCACTTT. It encodes CASSLKGQGIFNSPLHF. The chain couples TRBV27 to TRBJ1-6; TRBD1 fits 8 bases in the junction. At the junction V is shortened by 2 bases and J by 6 bases; bases outside the gene matches: 9. The CDR3 runs 17 residues from the cysteine to the phenylalanine. Just CDR3 DNA is preserved here, 51 bases in frame from base 1. Sequences MNHEY (CDR1) and SMNVEV (CDR2) are obtained from the germline V gene (reference sequence).